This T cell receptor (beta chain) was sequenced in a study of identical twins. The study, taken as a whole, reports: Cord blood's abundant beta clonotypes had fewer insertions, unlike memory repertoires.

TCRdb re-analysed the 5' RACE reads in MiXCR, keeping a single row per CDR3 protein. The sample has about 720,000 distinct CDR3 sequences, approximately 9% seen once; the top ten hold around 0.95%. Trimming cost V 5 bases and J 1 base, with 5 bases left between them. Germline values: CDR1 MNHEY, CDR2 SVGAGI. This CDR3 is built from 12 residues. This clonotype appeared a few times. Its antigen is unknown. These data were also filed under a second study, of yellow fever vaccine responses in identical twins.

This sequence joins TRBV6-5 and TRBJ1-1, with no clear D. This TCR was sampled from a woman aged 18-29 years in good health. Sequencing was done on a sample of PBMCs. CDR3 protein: CASSQRNTEAFF. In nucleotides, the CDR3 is TGTGCCAGCAGTCAGAGGAACACTGAAGCTTTCTTT.